The clone carrying this T cell receptor beta chain was picked up many times. No antigen is known for it. TCRdb recomputed calls from the 5' RACE reads with MiXCR, one row per CDR3 protein. The sample carries some 220,000 distinct CDR3 sequences, over 7% recorded once. These data come from a study of CD8 T cells in ankylosing spondylitis. Study results and caveats: Disease-associated clones were reportedly significantly overrepresented in matched ankylosing spondylitis synovial fluid.

Trimming pared 7 bases from V and 8 bases from J, leaving 15 bases between. Per the germline V gene, CDR1 is SGHTA and CDR2 is FQGNSA. The CDR3 loop spans 13 amino acids. This sequence was found in a female donor with ankylosing spondylitis or in good health (not recorded which). The rearrangement uses TRBV7-2 and TRBJ1-3, with D maybe TRBD1 (5 bases). Sample: blood, either unsorted or a sorted T cell fraction (not recorded which). The CDR3 is CASTNPRGDTIYF. CDR3 nucleotide sequence: TGTGCCAGCACCAACCCGCGAGGGGACACCATATATTTT. Full variable domain (missing parts from reference TRBV7-2 and TRBJ1-3): GAGVSQSPSNKVTEKGKDVELRCDPISGHTALYWYRQSLGQGLEFLIYFQGNSAPDKSGLPSDRFSAERTGGSVSTLTIQRTQQEDSAVYLCASTNPRGDTIYFGEGSWLTVV.